The entry below gives a single T cell receptor beta chain sequence along with its context. The antigen is unknown. On sorted subsets, replicate PCRs used about 0.2 ug DNA, or some 28,000 T cell genomes. The method was immunoSEQ multiplex PCR; TCRdb's version includes in-frame clones alone and lacks a portion of them. The sample gives over 2 million clones, roughly 90% of which show up once; 0.37% is in the top ten. The data belong to a study of shared clonotypes between healthy human individuals. Findings of the study overall: Only a few donors were included, so the genetic and exposure-history diversity represented was limited. Clonotypes shared by all four sorted-subset donors had higher generation probabilities than non-shared clonotypes.

Germline CDR1 MNHEY, CDR2 SVGAGI. V shed 6 bases and J 8 bases; nucleotides not matched to a gene: 8. The CDR3 covers 14 residues. Donors comprised only Caucasian adults living in Nashville, Tennessee. The chain recombines TRBV6-5 with TRBJ2-1, with 9 bases that match TRBD2. The TCR comes from a young man in good health. Some clones in this sample may be carry-over from other donors' samples. The sample consisted of naive CD4+ T cells from PBMCs. Indicated subset: CD45RA+ positively selected. Here the CDR3 reads CASSLSGRKDEQFF. The CDR3, as DNA: TGTGCCAGCAGCCTTAGCGGGAGAAAGGATGAGCAGTTCTTC.